These 10 T cell receptor beta chains originate from one sample sequenced in a study of blood T cell repertoires in COVID-19. The protocol was immunoSEQ multiplex PCR, while the TCRdb copy is restricted to in-frame clones and leaves out a portion. Here the sample spans 300,000 to 350,000 clones, roughly 90% being singletons. The sequenced sample consisted of peripheral blood. The receptors come from a young man with active or convalescent COVID-19.

V usage is TRBV7-2 and J usage is TRBJ2-7; D is possibly TRBD1 (6 bases). Trimming removed 5 bases from V and 2 bases from J, with 13 bases in between. This CDR3 is built from 14 residues. Germline CDR1 SGHTA, CDR2 FQGNSA. CDR3 region: CASSGGFGAYEQYF. CDR3 nucleotides: TGTGCCAGCAGCGGGGGCTTTGGGGCCTACGAGCAGTACTTC.

The chain recombines TRBV7-9 with TRBJ1-5, with a tentative D call TRBD1 (6 bases). CDR3 length equals 12 residues. Germline lookup yields CDR1 SEHNR and CDR2 FQNEAQ (reference sequence). The germline V and J ends were trimmed by 4 bases and 7 bases, with 8 bases remaining between them. DNA for the CDR3: TGTGCCAGCAGCTACAGGGACCAGCCCCAGCATTTT. This encodes CASSYRDQPQHF.

The chain combines TRBV10-3 with TRBJ2-1; no definite D call. V lost 4 bases and J 10 bases, leaving 8 bases between the germline ends. Germline CDR1 reads ENHRY; CDR2 reads SYGVKD. The CDR3 runs 11 residues. Here the CDR3 DNA reads TGTGCCATCAGTGGGTTGAGAGAGCAGTTCTTC. Translation: CAISGLREQFF.

This clone came up a few times. This sequence joins TRBV29-1 and TRBJ1-4; 7 nucleotides match TRBD1. The germline gives CDR1 SQVTM, CDR2 ANQGSEA. V shed 6 bases, J shed 4 bases, and the junction held 5 bases outside the gene matches. CDR3 size: 13 residues. CDR3 sequence reads: CSVMTGFNEKLFF. The DNA of the CDR3 is TGCAGCGTGATGACAGGGTTTAATGAAAAACTGTTTTTT.

This chain connects TRBV19 to TRBJ2-2; 10 bases agree with TRBD2. With V trimmed by 7 bases and J by 6 bases, 11 bases remained unmatched. The CDR3 covers 16 residues. In germline, CDR1 is LNHDA, CDR2 SQIVND (reference sequence). The CDR3 DNA follows: TGTGCCAGTAACCCAGGACTAGCGGTGGGGGCCGGGGAGCTGTTTTTT. Translation: CASNPGLAVGAGELFF.

The rearrangement uses TRBV27 and TRBJ2-7; the D gene is possibly TRBD1 (7 bases). The CDR3 consists of 16 residues. Trimming took off 5 bases at V and 3 bases at J, with 20 bases between the two ends. Looked up from germline, CDR1 is MNHEY and CDR2 is SMNVEV (reference sequence). In DNA, the CDR3 is TGTGCCAGCAGTCAGACAGGGCAAGGAGGGGTCTACGAGCAGTACTTC. Encoded protein: CASSQTGQGGVYEQYF.

The chain combines TRBV19 with TRBJ1-6; D possibly corresponds to TRBD1 (6 bases). The CDR3 spans 16 residues. Germline assignment: CDR1 LNHDA and CDR2 SQIVND (reference sequence). V was pared by 5 bases and J by 11 bases, with 22 bases between. The CDR3 DNA reads TGTGCCAGTAGTTCCAAAGGGGGGGACTGGTTTGCACCCCTCCACTTT. Translated, it gives CASSSKGGDWFAPLHF.

J is TRBJ1-5 and V is TRBV18; the D is unclear. Germline CDR1 is KGHSH and CDR2 is LQKENI. The CDR3 has 16 amino acids. V was shortened by 2 bases and J by 4 bases, with 15 bases between the two germline ends. Here the CDR3 reads CASSPVFNSINQPQHF. The CDR3 DNA is TGTGCCAGCTCACCAGTGTTTAACAGTATAAATCAGCCCCAGCATTTT.

The rearrangement uses TRBV7-8 and TRBJ2-7, with TRBD2 identical over 10 bases. V gave up 2 bases and J gave up 5 bases; unmatched junction bases: 6. Looked up from germline, CDR1 is SGHVS and CDR2 is FQNEAQ. The CDR3 contains 15 residues. CDR3 DNA sequence: TGTGCCAGCAGCTTACCCAGCGGGAGGGCCCACGAGCAGTACTTC. It yields the protein CASSLPSGRAHEQYF.

The CDR3 loop is CASSYPGTGYNEQFF. Here the CDR3 DNA reads TGTGCCAGCAGCTACCCCGGGACAGGGTACAATGAGCAGTTCTTC. The chain recombines TRBV5-8 with TRBJ2-1; 9 positions agree with TRBD1. CDR1 and CDR2 (germline): SGHTS, YDEGEE. The CDR3 has 15 amino acids. With 3 bases clipped from V and 4 bases from J, the junction kept 5 bases outside the gene matches.